The 20 T cell receptor beta chains reported below all come from one sample, sequenced in a study of neoadjuvant anti-PD-1 for oral cavity cancer. Sequenced by immunoSEQ multiplex PCR; TCRdb stores in-frame clones only, minus some. The table has under 15,000 clones, around three fifths seen once. This specimen consisted of tumor tissue, obtained before nivolumab (anti-PD-1) treatment. These receptors were taken from a person between 35 and 79 years old with oral cavity squamous cell carcinoma. The donor label of this sample is uncertain.

The chain links TRBV19 to TRBJ1-2, with 7 bases aligning to TRBD1. V was clipped by 4 bases and J by 2 bases; unmatched bases: 7. Germline V gives CDR1 LNHDA, CDR2 SQIVND (reference sequence). The CDR3 has 15 amino acids. The DNA for the CDR3 is TGTGCCAGTAGTACCCGGGACAGTGTCAACTATGGCTACACCTTC. Translation: CASSTRDSVNYGYTF.

V and J are TRBV28 and TRBJ1-5, with 7 positions matching TRBD1. CDR1 and CDR2 from the germline V gene are MDHEN and SYDVKM. The CDR3 consists of 16 residues. The V and J ends lost 6 bases and 1 base, in that order; junction bases with no gene match: 9. The CDR3 sequence is CASSRTGTASNQPQHF. The CDR3, as DNA: TGTGCCAGCAGCCGAACCGGGACAGCGAGCAATCAGCCCCAGCATTTT. Looking up the rest from reference TRBV28 and TRBJ1-5 gives the full variable domain: DVKVTQSSRYLVKRTGEKVFLECVQDMDHENMFWYRQDPGLGLRLIYFSYDVKMKEKGDIPEGYSVSREKKERFSLILESASTNQTSMYLCASSRTGTASNQPQHFGDGTRLSIL.

Only a few counts were recorded for this clone. The chain recombines TRBV5-6 with TRBJ1-1; D is unresolved. Germline-derived CDR1 and CDR2 are SGHDT and YYEEEE. Trimming shortened V by 1 base and J by 7 bases, and 11 bases separated the two germline ends. The CDR3 contains 13 residues. The CDR3 protein is CASSLRTGIEAFF. The CDR3 bases are TGTGCCAGCAGCTTGAGGACCGGTATTGAAGCTTTCTTT. The full variable domain, completed using reference TRBV5-6 and TRBJ1-1, is DAGVTQSPTHLIKTRGQQVTLRCSPKSGHDTVSWYQQALGQGPQFIFQYYEEEERQRGNFPDRFSGHQFPNYSSELNVNALLLGDSALYLCASSLRTGIEAFFGQGTRLTVV.

Sample share makes this clone medium-sized. The rearrangement joins TRBV18 to TRBJ1-2; 8 bases match TRBD1. Looked up from germline, CDR1 is KGHSH and CDR2 is LQKENI. V lost 3 bases and J lost 7; bases outside the gene matches: 7. The CDR3 is made up of 14 amino acids. CDR3 protein: CASSPQTGVGGYTF. CDR3 bases: TGTGCCAGCTCACCTCAGACAGGGGTCGGTGGCTACACCTTC.

Here the CDR3 DNA reads TGTGCCAGTAGTTCCTCTGGAGGGCGTGTAAATGAGCAGTTCTTC. Translated: CASSSSGGRVNEQFF. V usage is TRBV19 and J usage is TRBJ2-1; TRBD2 might be the D (6 bases). The germline CDR1 and CDR2 sequences are LNHDA and SQIVND (reference sequence). V gave up 5 bases and J gave up 7 bases, with 18 bases separating them. The CDR3 runs to 15 residues.

The chain is built from TRBV5-1 and TRBJ2-7; D uncertain. Trimming shortened V by 6 bases and J by 1 base, and 11 bases separated the two germline ends. CDR1 and CDR2 (germline): SGHRS, YFSETQ. The CDR3 consists of 13 residues. CDR3 nucleotide sequence: TGCGCCAGCAACCCCTACGGTTCCTACGAGCAGTACTTC. Its protein product is CASNPYGSYEQYF.

About this clone: Different DNA sequences within this sample yield the same CDR3. The chain uses TRBV7-2 and TRBJ2-2; 11 bases are a match to TRBD2. Losses at the gene ends were 2 bases for V and 5 bases for J; bases not matched to a gene: 1. Germline CDR1 is SGHTA and CDR2 is FQGNSA. This CDR3 has 15 amino acids. CDR3 sequence: CASSLRLAGTGELFF. In DNA, the CDR3 is TGTGCCAGCAGCTTAAGACTAGCGGGGACCGGGGAGCTGTTTTTT.

This clone was recorded once. The genes are TRBV5-1 and TRBJ1-5; 10 bases are shared with TRBD1. CDR1 and CDR2 from the germline V gene are SGHRS and YFSETQ. The ends lost 3 bases at V and 3 bases at J; junction bases unmatched: 3. The CDR3 spans 15 residues. CDR3 in DNA: TGCGCCAGCAGCTCAGGGACAGGGGTCAATCAGCCCCAGCATTTT. Translation: CASSSGTGVNQPQHF.

The V call is TRBV19, the J call TRBJ2-2, with D perhaps matching TRBD2 (6 bases). This CDR3 spans 16 amino acids. V was pared by 7 bases and J by 5 bases, with 20 bases between. Germline-derived CDR1 and CDR2 are LNHDA and SQIVND (reference sequence). In DNA, the CDR3 is TGTGCCAGTACCCTGAATGGGGGAGGCGGGACCGGGGAGCTGTTTTTT. It specifies CASTLNGGGGTGELFF.

V is TRBV6-5 and J is TRBJ1-5, with no clear D. Germline lookup yields CDR1 MNHEY and CDR2 SVGAGI. CDR3 size: 15 residues. Trimming removed 4 bases from V and 3 bases from J, with 13 bases in between. Here the CDR3 DNA reads TGTGCCAGCAGTTTCGGAGGAGGGTCCAATCAGCCCCAGCATTTT. It translates to CASSFGGGSNQPQHF.

Only a few counts were recorded for this clone. V usage is TRBV6-5 and J usage is TRBJ2-7; 7 bases are a match to TRBD1. CDR3 length: 15 amino acids. Trimming removed 4 bases from V and 4 bases from J; junction bases left unmatched: 10. Germline CDR1 and CDR2: MNHEY and SVGAGI. CDR3 loop: CASSSPGQQKYEQYF. The CDR3 nucleotides are TGTGCCAGCAGTTCCCCGGGACAGCAGAAGTACGAGCAGTACTTC.

The chain has TRBV5-1 and TRBJ1-4; the D is unclear. The ends were cut back, 4 bases at V and 7 bases at J, with 11 bases in the middle. CDR3 size: 13 residues. The V gene's germline CDR1 is SGHRS and CDR2 YFSETQ. The CDR3 loop is CASSGREGEKLFF. CDR3 nucleotides: TGCGCCAGCAGCGGGAGGGAAGGTGAAAAACTGTTTTTT.

This clone was counted a few times. The chain couples TRBV5-1 to TRBJ1-6; D unresolved. Germline values: CDR1 SGHRS, CDR2 YFSETQ. The CDR3 runs 16 residues. V gave up 2 bases and J gave up 7 bases, with 16 bases separating them. The CDR3 DNA sequence: TGCGCCAGCAGCTTAACCGCGCTGTCACAGAATTCACCCCTCCACTTT. The encoded protein is CASSLTALSQNSPLHF.

The CDR3 region has the DNA TGCGCCAGCAGCACCGGACAGGGGGGAACTGAAGCTTTCTTT. Translated, it gives CASSTGQGGTEAFF. The V and J genes are TRBV5-1 and TRBJ1-1; the match to TRBD1 covers 10 bases. Germline assignment: CDR1 SGHRS and CDR2 YFSETQ. The CDR3 runs to 14 residues. J was trimmed by 5 bases and V by 4 bases; bases with no gene match: 5.

This clone was detected only a few times. This chain joins TRBV7-2 and TRBJ2-7; 12 bases match TRBD1. The CDR3 is made up of 16 amino acids. V shed 1 base, J shed 5 bases, and the junction held 6 bases outside the gene matches. Per germline, CDR1 SGHTA and CDR2 FQGNSA. CDR3: CASSLEGTGGYNEQYF. The CDR3 coding sequence is TGTGCCAGCAGCTTAGAAGGGACAGGGGGCTACAACGAGCAGTACTTC.

V and J are TRBV7-9 and TRBJ2-1; D remains ambiguous. The CDR3 runs to 15 residues. V lost 1 base and J lost 4, with 11 bases in between. CDR1 and CDR2 (germline): SEHNR, FQNEAQ (reference sequence). CDR3 protein: CASSLGSPWYNEQFF. The CDR3 DNA follows: TGTGCCAGCAGCTTAGGATCTCCCTGGTACAATGAGCAGTTCTTC.

V is TRBV5-1 and J is TRBJ1-6; 11 nucleotides align to TRBD1. V gave up 3 bases and J gave up 6 bases; unmatched junction bases: 2. CDR3 length equals 15 residues. From germline, CDR1 is SGHRS and CDR2 YFSETQ. The DNA of the CDR3 is TGCGCCAGCAGCTCGGGACAGGGGGTTAATTCACCCCTCCACTTT. It codes for CASSSGQGVNSPLHF. Using reference TRBV5-1 and TRBJ1-6 for the parts outside the CDR3, the full variable domain is KAGVTQTPRYLIKTRGQQVTLSCSPISGHRSVSWYQQTPGQGLQFLFEYFSETQRNKGNFPGRFSGRQFSNSRSEMNVSTLELGDSALYLCASSSGQGVNSPLHFGNGTRLTVT.

This clone is judged medium-sized. The chain combines TRBV9 with TRBJ2-1; 7 bases are a match to TRBD2. The CDR3 is 15 residues long. The germline V gene encodes CDR1 SGDLS and CDR2 YYNGEE. Trimming at V came to 0 bases and at J to 8 bases, leaving 8 bases not matched to a gene. The CDR3 coding sequence is TGTGCCAGCAGCGTAGGCGGGAGTGGGGGGGATGAGCAGTTCTTC. Its translation is CASSVGGSGGDEQFF.

CDR3 sequence (DNA): TGTGCCAGCAGCCAGGGGGGCGCCAGGACGAACGAGCAGTACTTC. Translated: CASSQGGARTNEQYF. The chain joins TRBV14 to TRBJ2-7; tentatively, D is TRBD1 or TRBD2 (6 bases each). Germline assignment: CDR1 SGHDN and CDR2 FVKESK. Between the trimmed V and J ends, which lost 3 bases and 5 bases, there was a span of 17 bases. This CDR3 is 15 amino acids long.

This chain connects TRBV6-6 to TRBJ2-2; TRBD1 aligns across 8 bases. Germline CDR1 and CDR2: MNHNY and SVGAGI (reference sequence). CDR3 length equals 15 residues. V gave up 6 bases and J gave up 4 bases; unmatched junction bases: 7. The CDR3 region is CASRSGGSGTGELFF. In nucleotides, the CDR3 is TGTGCCAGCAGATCAGGGGGCTCGGGCACCGGGGAGCTGTTTTTT.